This T cell receptor (beta chain) was identified during a study of PD-L1 blockade in urothelial cancer. Study context: Every 3 weeks, patients received intravenous atezolizumab 1,200 mg, beginning 2014. Median T cell yield per blood sample was over 140,000 cells. At 6 weeks and at 3 weeks (second dose) after treatment start, blood was analyzed.

This CDR3 spans 13 amino acids. V was clipped by 2 bases and J by 7 bases, with 12 bases between them. Germline V gene lookup returns CDR1 MDHEN and CDR2 SYDVKM. Described time point: peripheral blood 6 weeks after treatment start. Assay: immunoSEQ multiplex PCR; the TCRdb copy retains only in-frame clones and omits some. This table has 95,000 to 130,000 clones, approximately 90% appearing once. The sequencing here drew on PBMCs, taken around atezolizumab (anti-PD-L1) treatment. The V call is TRBV28, the J call TRBJ2-7; D unclear. This receptor was obtained from a man aged 60 to 69 with urothelial cancer. The CDR3 DNA reads as TGTGCCAGCAGTTTAGACGTCCCCAGGGAGCAGTACTTC. Its protein product is CASSLDVPREQYF.